This section outlines one TCR beta chain sequence together with its context. The antigen is unknown. This sample's time point: week 23, last vaccination. A single vaccine dose contained 300 ug of mutant IDH1 20-mer peptide, and topical imiquimod was used with it. New astrocytomas of WHO grade 3 or 4 that were IDH1-mutant and ATRX-lost were found in the donors. The CDR3 contains 15 residues. Trimming shortened V by 1 base and J by 5 bases, and 12 bases separated the two germline ends. Germline V lookup: CDR1 LGHNA, CDR2 YSLEER. Sequencing used immunoSEQ multiplex PCR; TCRdb keeps in-frame clones, though not all of them. Seen here are 40,000 to 45,000 clones, around four fifths observed once, and the top ten hold approximately 5.3%. This specimen comes from a study of a mutant IDH1 vaccine in newly diagnosed glioma. Broader study findings: Among all patients, vaccine-induced immune responses occurred in roughly 93%.

This receptor was taken from a man aged 50 to 59 with glioma. Sequencing was performed on PBMCs, taken from a glioma patient whose treatment included an IDH1 peptide vaccine. The chain links TRBV4-3 to TRBJ1-5; D gene unclear. The CDR3 DNA reads TGCGCCAGCAGCCAAGGTGTGCGGGGAGATCAGCCCCAGCATTTT. It specifies CASSQGVRGDQPQHF.